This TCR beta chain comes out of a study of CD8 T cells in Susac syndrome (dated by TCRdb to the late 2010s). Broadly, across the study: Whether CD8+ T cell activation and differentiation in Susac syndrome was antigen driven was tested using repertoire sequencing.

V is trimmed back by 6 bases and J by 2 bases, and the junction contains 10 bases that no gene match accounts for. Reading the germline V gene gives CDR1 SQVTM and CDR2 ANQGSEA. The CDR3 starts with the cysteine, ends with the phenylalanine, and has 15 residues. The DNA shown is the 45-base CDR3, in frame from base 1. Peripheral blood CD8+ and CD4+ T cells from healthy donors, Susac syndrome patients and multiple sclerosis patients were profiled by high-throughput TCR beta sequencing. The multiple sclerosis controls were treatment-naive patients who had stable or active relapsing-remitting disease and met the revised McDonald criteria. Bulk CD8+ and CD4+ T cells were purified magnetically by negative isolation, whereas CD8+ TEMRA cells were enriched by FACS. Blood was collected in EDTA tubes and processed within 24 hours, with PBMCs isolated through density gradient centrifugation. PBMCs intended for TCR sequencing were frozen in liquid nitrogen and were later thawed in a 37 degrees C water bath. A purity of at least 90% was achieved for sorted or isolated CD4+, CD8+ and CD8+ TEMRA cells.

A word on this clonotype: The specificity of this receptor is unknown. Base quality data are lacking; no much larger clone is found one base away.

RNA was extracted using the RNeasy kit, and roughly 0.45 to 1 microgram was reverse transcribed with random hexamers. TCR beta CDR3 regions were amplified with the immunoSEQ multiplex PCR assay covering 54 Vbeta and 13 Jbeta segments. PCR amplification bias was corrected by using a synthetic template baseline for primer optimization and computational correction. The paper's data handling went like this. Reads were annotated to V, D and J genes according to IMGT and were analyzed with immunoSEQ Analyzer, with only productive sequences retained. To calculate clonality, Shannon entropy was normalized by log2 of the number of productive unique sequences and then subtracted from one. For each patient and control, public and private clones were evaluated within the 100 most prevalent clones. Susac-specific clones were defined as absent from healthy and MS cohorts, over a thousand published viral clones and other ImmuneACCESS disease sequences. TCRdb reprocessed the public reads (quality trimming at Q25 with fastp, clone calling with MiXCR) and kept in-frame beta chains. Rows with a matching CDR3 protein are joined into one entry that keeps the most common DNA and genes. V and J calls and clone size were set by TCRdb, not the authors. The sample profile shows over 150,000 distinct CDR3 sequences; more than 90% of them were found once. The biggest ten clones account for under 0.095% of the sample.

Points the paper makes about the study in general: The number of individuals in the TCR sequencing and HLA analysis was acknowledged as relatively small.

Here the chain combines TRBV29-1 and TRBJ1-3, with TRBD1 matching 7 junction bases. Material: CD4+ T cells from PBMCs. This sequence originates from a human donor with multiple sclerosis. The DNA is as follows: TGCAGCGTAACCACCTACGGGACAGCTGGAAACACCATATATTTT. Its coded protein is CSVTTYGTAGNTIYF. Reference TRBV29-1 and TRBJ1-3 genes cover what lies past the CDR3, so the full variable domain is SAVISQKPSRDICQRGTSLTIQCQVDSQVTMMFWYRQQPGQSLTLIATANQGSEATYESGFVIDKFPISRPNLTFSTLTVSNMSPEDSSIYLCSVTTYGTAGNTIYFGEGSWLTVV.